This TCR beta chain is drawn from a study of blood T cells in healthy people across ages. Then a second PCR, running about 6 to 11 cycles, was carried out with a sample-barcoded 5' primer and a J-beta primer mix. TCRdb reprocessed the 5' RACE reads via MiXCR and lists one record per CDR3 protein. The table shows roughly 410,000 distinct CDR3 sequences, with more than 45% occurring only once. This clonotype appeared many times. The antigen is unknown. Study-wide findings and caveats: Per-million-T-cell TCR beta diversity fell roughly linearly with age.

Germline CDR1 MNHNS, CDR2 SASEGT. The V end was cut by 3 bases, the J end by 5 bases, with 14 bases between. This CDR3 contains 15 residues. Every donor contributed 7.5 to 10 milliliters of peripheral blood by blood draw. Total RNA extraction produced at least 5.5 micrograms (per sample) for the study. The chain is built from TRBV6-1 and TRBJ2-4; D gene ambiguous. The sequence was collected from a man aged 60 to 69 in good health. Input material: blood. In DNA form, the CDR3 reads TGTGCCAGCAGTGACGGACGGCCGACCCAAAACATTCAGTACTTC. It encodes CASSDGRPTQNIQYF.